This T cell receptor (beta chain) was sequenced in a study of cytomegalovirus exposure and HLA in healthy donors. Per germline, CDR1 MNHNS and CDR2 SASEGT. The CDR3 loop spans 14 amino acids. Trimming pared 7 bases from V and 8 bases from J, leaving 17 bases between. Amplification used 60 Vbeta primers and 13 Jbeta primers. TCRdb keeps only in-frame clones here, not all; method: immunoSEQ multiplex PCR. The sample has under 110,000 clones, 65% to 80% seen once; the top ten hold around 5.8%. The TCR was taken from a woman aged 50 to 60 in good health and CMV-seropositive. This sequence joins TRBV6-1 and TRBJ1-4, with D possibly being TRBD1 (6 bases). Sample: PBMCs. The CDR3 protein is CASMVRFQGEKLFF. The CDR3 nucleotides are TGTGCCAGCATGGTCCGGTTTCAGGGGGAAAAACTGTTTTTT.